This TCR beta chain was retrieved from a study of blood T cell repertoires in COVID-19. Overall study context: PBMCs, B-cell-depleted T cells, or T cells provided the cDNA or gDNA that made up the material.

Only in-frame clones appear in the TCRdb table, and some are missing; sequencing was by immunoSEQ multiplex PCR. The sample records about 240,000 clones, around 90% being singletons. Cohorts were assigned according to the clinical history that participants reported. The receptor comes from a woman under 40 with acute COVID-19. The sequencing input was PBMCs or T cells enriched from blood (not recorded which).

The CDR3 protein is CASSQTRTANTGELFF. CDR3 bases: TGTGCCAGCAGCCAGACCAGGACAGCGAACACCGGGGAGCTGTTTTTT. The V and J genes are TRBV3-1 (or the pseudogene TRBV3-2) and TRBJ2-2, with D possibly being TRBD1 (6 bases). Trimming pared 3 bases from V and 0 bases from J, leaving 11 bases between. The germline gives CDR1 LGHDT, CDR2 YNNKEL (reference sequence). The CDR3 consists of 16 residues.